This record looks at one T cell receptor beta chain sequence and its context. This receptor's antigen is unknown. Base quality data are lacking; no much larger clone is found one base away. This entry comes from a study of preoperative IRX-2 immunotherapy in early breast cancer (dated by TCRdb to about 2019). Per the publication, the treatment or condition label means: preoperative locoregional IRX-2 cytokine immunotherapy. The samples were obtained from a phase Ib study that tested preoperative, locoregional IRX-2 cytokine immunotherapy designed to prime immune responses. Patients with early-stage breast cancer who were given IRX-2 before surgery served as donors. V is cut by 1 base and J by 3 bases, and the space between the germline ends is 10 bases. According to the germline V gene, CDR1 reads SGHNT and CDR2 reads YENEEA. Its CDR3 holds 15 amino acids, cysteine through phenylalanine. The sequence is cut down to CDR3 DNA, 45 bases in frame from base 1.

Libraries were constructed by the immunoSEQ multiplex PCR assay. This is the immuneACCESS table as TCRdb keeps it, with only in-frame sequences that have V and J called. A part of the clones is gone; compared with another copy, unresolved V genes explain less than half, and the rest is unexplained. Within this sample are 39,000 or so clones, with approximately 80% of them counted one time only. The top ten clones comprise roughly 1.2% of the sample. Material: tumor tissue, obtained after IRX-2 immunotherapy. This sequence uses TRBV11-3 and TRBJ1-3; the D gene cannot be resolved reliably. This TCR came from a human donor with breast cancer. Here is the DNA: TGTGCCAGCAGCTTAGGCCCGTCAGGTGGAAACACCATATATTTT. Its translation reads: CASSLGPSGGNTIYF.